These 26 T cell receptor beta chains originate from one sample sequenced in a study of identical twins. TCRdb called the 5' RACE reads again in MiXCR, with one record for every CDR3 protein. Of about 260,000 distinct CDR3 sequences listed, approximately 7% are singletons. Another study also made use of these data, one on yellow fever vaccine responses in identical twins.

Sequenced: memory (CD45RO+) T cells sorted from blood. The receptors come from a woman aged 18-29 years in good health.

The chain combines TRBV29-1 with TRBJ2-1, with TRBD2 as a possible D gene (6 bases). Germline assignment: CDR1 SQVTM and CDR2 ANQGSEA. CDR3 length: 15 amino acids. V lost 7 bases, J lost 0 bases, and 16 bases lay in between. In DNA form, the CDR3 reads TGCAGCGGGCGAGCGGGCTCCAGCTCCTACAATGAGCAGTTCTTC. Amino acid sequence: CSGRAGSSSYNEQFF.

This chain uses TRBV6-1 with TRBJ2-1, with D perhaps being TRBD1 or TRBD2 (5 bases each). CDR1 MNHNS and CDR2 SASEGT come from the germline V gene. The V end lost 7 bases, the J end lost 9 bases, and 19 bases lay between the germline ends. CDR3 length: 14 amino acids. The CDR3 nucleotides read TGTGCCAGCACCCGGGACGGCTTGCCCGGTGAGCAGTTCTTC. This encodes CASTRDGLPGEQFF.

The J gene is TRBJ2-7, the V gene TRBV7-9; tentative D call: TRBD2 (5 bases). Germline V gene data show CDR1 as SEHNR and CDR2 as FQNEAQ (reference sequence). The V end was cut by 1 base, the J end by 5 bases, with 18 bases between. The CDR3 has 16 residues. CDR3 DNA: TGTGCCAGCAGCTTAGTAGCAGGAGAGGACTCTGACGAGCAGTACTTC. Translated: CASSLVAGEDSDEQYF.

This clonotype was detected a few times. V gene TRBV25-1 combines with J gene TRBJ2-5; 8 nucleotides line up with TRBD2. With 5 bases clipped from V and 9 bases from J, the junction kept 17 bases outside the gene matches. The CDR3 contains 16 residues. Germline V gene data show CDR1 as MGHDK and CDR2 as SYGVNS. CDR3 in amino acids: CASSPPQREMTQSQYF. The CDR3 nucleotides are TGTGCCAGCAGTCCTCCCCAGCGGGAGATGACCCAGTCCCAGTACTTC.

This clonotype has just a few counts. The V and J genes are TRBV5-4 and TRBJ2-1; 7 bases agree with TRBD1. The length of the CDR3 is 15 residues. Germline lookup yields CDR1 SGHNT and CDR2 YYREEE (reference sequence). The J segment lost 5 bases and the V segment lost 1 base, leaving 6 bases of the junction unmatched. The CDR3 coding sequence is TGTGCCAGCAGCTTGATAGGGGGCCGAGACAATGAGCAGTTCTTC. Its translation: CASSLIGGRDNEQFF. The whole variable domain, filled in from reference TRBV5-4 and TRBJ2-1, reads ETGVTQSPTHLIKTRGQQVTLRCSSQSGHNTVSWYQQALGQGPQFIFQYYREEENGRGNFPPRFSGLQFPNYSSELNVNALELDDSALYLCASSLIGGRDNEQFFGPGTRLTVL.

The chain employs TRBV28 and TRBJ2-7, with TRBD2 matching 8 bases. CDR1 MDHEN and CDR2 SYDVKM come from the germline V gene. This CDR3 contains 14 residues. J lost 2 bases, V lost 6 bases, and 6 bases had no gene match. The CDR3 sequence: CASSQGTRPYEQYF. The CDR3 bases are TGTGCCAGCAGCCAGGGGACTAGGCCCTACGAGCAGTACTTC.

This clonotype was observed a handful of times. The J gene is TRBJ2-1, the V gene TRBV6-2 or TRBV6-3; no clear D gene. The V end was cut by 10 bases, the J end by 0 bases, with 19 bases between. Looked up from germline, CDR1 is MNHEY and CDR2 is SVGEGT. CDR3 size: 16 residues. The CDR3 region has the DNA TGTGCCACCGGTGGCGATGGGCCAAGCTCCTACAATGAGCAGTTCTTC. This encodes CATGGDGPSSYNEQFF.

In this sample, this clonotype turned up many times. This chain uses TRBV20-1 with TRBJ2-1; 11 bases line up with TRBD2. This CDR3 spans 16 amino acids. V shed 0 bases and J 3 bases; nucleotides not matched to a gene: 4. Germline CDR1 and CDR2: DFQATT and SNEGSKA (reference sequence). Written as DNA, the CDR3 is TGCAGTGCTAGAGAAAGACTAGCGGGATTCTACAATGAGCAGTTCTTC. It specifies CSARERLAGFYNEQFF.

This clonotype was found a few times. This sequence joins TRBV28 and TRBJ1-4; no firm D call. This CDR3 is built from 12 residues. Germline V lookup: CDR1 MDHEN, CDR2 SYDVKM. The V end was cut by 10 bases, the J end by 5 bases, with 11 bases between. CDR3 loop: CATPDVNEKLFF. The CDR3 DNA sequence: TGTGCCACCCCTGACGTCAATGAAAAACTGTTTTTT.

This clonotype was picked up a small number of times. CDR3 nucleotide sequence: TGTGCCAGCATACAGAACTCCTACGAGCAGTACTTC. Translated: CASIQNSYEQYF. The chain is built from TRBV6-1 and TRBJ2-7; D gene uncertain. The CDR3 is 12 residues long. Germline V CDR1 and CDR2: MNHNS, SASEGT. V lost 7 bases and J lost 0, with 7 bases in between.

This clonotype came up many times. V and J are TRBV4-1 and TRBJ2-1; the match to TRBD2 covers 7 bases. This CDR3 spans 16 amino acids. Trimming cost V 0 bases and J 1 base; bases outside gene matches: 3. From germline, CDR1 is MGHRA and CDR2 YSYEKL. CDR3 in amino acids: CASSQDVGGSYNEQFF. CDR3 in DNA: TGCGCCAGCAGCCAAGATGTCGGGGGGTCCTACAATGAGCAGTTCTTC.

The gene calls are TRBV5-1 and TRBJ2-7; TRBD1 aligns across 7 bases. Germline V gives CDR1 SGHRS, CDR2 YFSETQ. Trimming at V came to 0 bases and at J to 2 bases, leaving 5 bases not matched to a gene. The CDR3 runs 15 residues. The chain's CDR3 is CASSLAGTATYEQYF. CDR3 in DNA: TGCGCCAGCAGCTTGGCCGGGACAGCCACCTACGAGCAGTACTTC.

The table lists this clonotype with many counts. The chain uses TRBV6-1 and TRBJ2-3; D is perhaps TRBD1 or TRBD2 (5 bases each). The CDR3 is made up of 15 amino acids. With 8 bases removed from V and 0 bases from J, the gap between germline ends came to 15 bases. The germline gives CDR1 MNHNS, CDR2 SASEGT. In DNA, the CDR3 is TGTGCCAGCGGGGCCGAGGGGCTCAGCACAGATACGCAGTATTTT. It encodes CASGAEGLSTDTQYF.

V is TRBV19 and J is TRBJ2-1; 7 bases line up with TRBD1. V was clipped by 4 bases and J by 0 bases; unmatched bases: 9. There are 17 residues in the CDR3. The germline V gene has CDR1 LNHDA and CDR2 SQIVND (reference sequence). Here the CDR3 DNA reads TGTGCCAGTAGTACCCTACCGGGACAGCTCTCCTACAATGAGCAGTTCTTC. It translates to CASSTLPGQLSYNEQFF.

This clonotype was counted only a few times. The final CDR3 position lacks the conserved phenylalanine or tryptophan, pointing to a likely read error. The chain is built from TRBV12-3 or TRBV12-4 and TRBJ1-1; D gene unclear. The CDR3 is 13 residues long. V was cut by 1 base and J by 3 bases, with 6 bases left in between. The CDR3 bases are TGTGCCAGCAGTTTAGTAATGGACACTGAAGCTTTCCTT. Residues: CASSLVMDTEAFL.

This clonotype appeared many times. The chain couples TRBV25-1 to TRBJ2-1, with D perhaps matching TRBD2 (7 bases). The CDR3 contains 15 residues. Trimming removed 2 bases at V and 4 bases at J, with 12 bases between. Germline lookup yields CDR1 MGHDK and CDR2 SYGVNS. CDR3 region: CASSELGGLYNEQFF. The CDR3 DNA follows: TGTGCCAGCAGTGAACTGGGGGGGCTTTACAATGAGCAGTTCTTC.

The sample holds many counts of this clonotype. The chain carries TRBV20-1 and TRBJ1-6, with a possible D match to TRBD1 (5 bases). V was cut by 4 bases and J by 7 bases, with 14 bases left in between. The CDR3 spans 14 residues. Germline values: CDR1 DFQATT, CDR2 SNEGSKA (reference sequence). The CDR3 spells CSAISGLGNSPLHF. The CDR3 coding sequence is TGCAGTGCTATTTCAGGGTTAGGAAATTCACCCCTCCACTTT.

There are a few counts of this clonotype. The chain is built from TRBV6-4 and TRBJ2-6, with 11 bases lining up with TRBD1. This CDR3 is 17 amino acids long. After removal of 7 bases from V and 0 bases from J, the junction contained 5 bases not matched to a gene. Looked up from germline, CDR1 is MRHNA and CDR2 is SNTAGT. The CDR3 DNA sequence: TGTGCCAGCAATCCCGGGACAGGGGGCTCTGGGGCCAACGTCCTGACTTTC. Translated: CASNPGTGGSGANVLTF.

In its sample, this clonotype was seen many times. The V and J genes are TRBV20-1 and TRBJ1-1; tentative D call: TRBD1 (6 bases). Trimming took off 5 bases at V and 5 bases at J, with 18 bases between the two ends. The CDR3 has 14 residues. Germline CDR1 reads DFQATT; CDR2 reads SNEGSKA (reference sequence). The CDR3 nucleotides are TGCAGTGCTCGTCGTTCAGGGGTTGGAACTGAAGCTTTCTTT. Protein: CSARRSGVGTEAFF.

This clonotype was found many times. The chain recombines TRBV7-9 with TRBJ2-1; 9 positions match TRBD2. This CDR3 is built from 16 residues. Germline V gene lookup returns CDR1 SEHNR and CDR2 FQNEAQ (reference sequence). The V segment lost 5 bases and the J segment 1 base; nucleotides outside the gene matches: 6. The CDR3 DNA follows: TGTGCCAGCAGCCGCTCTAGCGGGACTTCCTACAATGAGCAGTTCTTC. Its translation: CASSRSSGTSYNEQFF.

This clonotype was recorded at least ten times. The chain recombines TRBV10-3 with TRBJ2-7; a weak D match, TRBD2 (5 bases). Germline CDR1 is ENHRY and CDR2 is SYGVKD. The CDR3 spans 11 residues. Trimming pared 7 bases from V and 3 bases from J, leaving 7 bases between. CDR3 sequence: CAITAGYEQYF. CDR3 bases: TGTGCCATCACGGCGGGCTACGAGCAGTACTTC.

In DNA, the CDR3 is TGTGCCAGTAGACCAGCGGGAGGACCTCGGGATACGCAGTATTTT. Translation: CASRPAGGPRDTQYF. The chain combines TRBV19 with TRBJ2-3; the match to TRBD2 covers 9 bases. Germline V lookup: CDR1 LNHDA, CDR2 SQIVND (reference sequence). The CDR3 runs to 15 residues. With V trimmed by 6 bases and J by 6 bases, 10 bases remained unmatched.

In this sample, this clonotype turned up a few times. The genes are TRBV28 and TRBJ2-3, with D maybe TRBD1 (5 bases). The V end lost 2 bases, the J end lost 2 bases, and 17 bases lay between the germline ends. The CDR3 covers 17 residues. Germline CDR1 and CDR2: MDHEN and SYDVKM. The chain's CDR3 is CASSLARHRSNTDTQYF. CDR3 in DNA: TGTGCCAGCAGTTTAGCCCGGCACAGGAGTAACACAGATACGCAGTATTTT.

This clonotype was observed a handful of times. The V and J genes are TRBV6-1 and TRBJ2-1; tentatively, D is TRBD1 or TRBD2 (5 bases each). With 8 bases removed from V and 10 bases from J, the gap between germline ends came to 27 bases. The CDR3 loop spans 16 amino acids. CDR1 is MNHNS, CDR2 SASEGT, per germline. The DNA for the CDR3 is TGTGCCAGCGGCGCCGCATGGGGGTATAAAGATGCGGAGCAGTTCTTC. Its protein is CASGAAWGYKDAEQFF.

This chain's CDR3 is CASSLAQRLAGEGNEQFF. The CDR3 coding sequence is TGTGCCAGCAGCTTAGCTCAAAGACTAGCGGGAGAGGGGAATGAGCAGTTCTTC. This chain joins TRBV11-2 and TRBJ2-1; TRBD2 matches 12 bases. The germline V gene has CDR1 SGHAT and CDR2 FQNNGV. The trim removed 1 base at V and 7 bases at J, leaving 11 bases unmatched. The CDR3 covers 18 residues.

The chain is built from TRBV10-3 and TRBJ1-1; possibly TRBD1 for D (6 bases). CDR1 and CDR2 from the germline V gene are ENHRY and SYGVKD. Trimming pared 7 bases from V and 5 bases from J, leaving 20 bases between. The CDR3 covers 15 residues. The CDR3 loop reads CAINFQAAGETEAFF. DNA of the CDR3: TGTGCCATCAATTTCCAGGCAGCAGGGGAGACTGAAGCTTTCTTT.